Each of the 12 T cell receptor beta chains below was sequenced from the same sample in a study of T cell repertoires in cytomegalovirus infection. TCRdb analysed the reads with MiXCR anew, one entry per CDR3 protein. The data contain around 900,000 distinct CDR3 sequences, roughly 31% of them singletons. No antigens are known for them. The sample was cultured CD8+ T cells from PBMCs, taken from culture after CMV antigen stimulation. The receptors were gathered from a human donor in good health (CMV status not recorded). Some clones in this sample may be carry-over from other donors' samples.

This clonotype came up a few times. Relative to the germline gene, one junction end is altered; a read error may explain this. This rearrangement joins TRBV2 to TRBJ1-5; D remains unclear. Germline V gives CDR1 SNHLY, CDR2 FYNNEI. This CDR3 has 15 residues. The CDR3 DNA reads as TGTGCCAGTAGTGCGGGTCAGACCAGCAATCAGCCCCAGCATTTT. The encoded protein is CASSAGQTSNQPQHF.

In its sample, this clonotype was seen a few times. J is TRBJ1-4 and V is TRBV28; D gene uncertain. Trimming stripped 2 bases from V and 4 bases from J, with 11 bases between. CDR1 and CDR2 from the germline V gene are MDHEN and SYDVKM. The CDR3 extends over 15 amino acids. The CDR3 DNA follows: TGTGCCAGCAGTTTACGCGGACCCTATAATGAAAAACTGTTTTTT. Protein: CASSLRGPYNEKLFF. The full variable domain, with the rest looked up from reference TRBV28 and TRBJ1-4, is DVKVTQSSRYLVKRTGEKVFLECVQDMDHENMFWYRQDPGLGLRLIYFSYDVKMKEKGDIPEGYSVSREKKERFSLILESASTNQTSMYLCASSLRGPYNEKLFFGSGTQLSVL.

This clonotype was counted ten times or more. This chain connects TRBV28 to TRBJ1-1, with a weak D call TRBD1 (5 bases). Trimming pared 6 bases from V and 4 bases from J, leaving 15 bases between. CDR1 is MDHEN and CDR2 is SYDVKM in the germline V gene. The CDR3 runs 14 residues. CDR3 DNA sequence: TGTGCCAGCAGCCCATACAGCGGGGCCACTGAAGCTTTCTTT. Translating gives CASSPYSGATEAFF.

The V and J genes are TRBV5-6 and TRBJ1-5; D is unclear. The V gene's germline CDR1 is SGHDT and CDR2 YYEEEE. V was clipped by 2 bases and J by 1 base, with 16 bases between them. CDR3 length: 17 residues. CDR3 sequence reads: CASSFREGIGSNQPQHF. CDR3 nucleotides: TGTGCCAGCAGCTTCCGTGAGGGTATTGGGAGCAATCAGCCCCAGCATTTT.

V is TRBV5-6 and J is TRBJ1-1; D unclear. Germline CDR1 is SGHDT and CDR2 is YYEEEE. The CDR3 spans 14 residues. Trimming took 0 bases from V and 1 from J, leaving 7 bases between them. The CDR3 reads CASSLEVQNTEAFF. The DNA of the CDR3 is TGTGCCAGCAGCTTGGAGGTTCAGAACACTGAAGCTTTCTTT.

About this clonotype: A much larger clone sits a single nucleotide away, making a read error possible. The rearrangement uses TRBV7-9 and TRBJ1-2; D unresolved. V lost 1 base, J lost 2 bases, and 8 bases lay in between. CDR1 and CDR2 (germline): SEHNR, FQNEAQ (reference sequence). The CDR3 consists of 14 residues. DNA of the CDR3: TGTGCCAGCAGCTTAGAAACAGAAAACTATGGCTACACCTTC. Translated: CASSLETENYGYTF.

This clonotype was detected ten times or more. This sequence joins TRBV7-4 and TRBJ1-1, with D perhaps matching TRBD1 (6 bases). The ends were cut back, 1 base at V and 4 bases at J, with 10 bases in the middle. The CDR3 has 14 residues. CDR1 SGHVT and CDR2 SQSDAQ come from the germline V gene. CDR3 nucleotides: TGTGCCAGCAGCTTAGGTACAGGGTGCACTGAAGCTTTCTTT. Translated: CASSLGTGCTEAFF.

The chain couples TRBV11-2 to TRBJ2-2; perhaps D is TRBD1 or TRBD2 (5 bases each). Germline CDR1 SGHAT, CDR2 FQNNGV. V lost 0 bases and J lost 4, with 12 bases in between. The CDR3 length is 16 residues. DNA of the CDR3: TGTGCCAGCAGCTTAGAGGGGGTTTACAGCACCGGGGAGCTGTTTTTT. Amino acids: CASSLEGVYSTGELFF.

A few counts support this clonotype. The V and J genes are TRBV7-9 and TRBJ2-5; 9 bases map to TRBD1. CDR1 SEHNR and CDR2 FQNEAQ come from the germline V gene (reference sequence). CDR3 length: 13 amino acids. J was trimmed by 5 bases and V by 6 bases; bases with no gene match: 4. CDR3 DNA: TGTGCCAGCAGACCGGACAGGGGCGAGACCCAGTACTTC. Translated: CASRPDRGETQYF. Full variable domain (remainder filled in from reference TRBV7-9 and TRBJ2-5): DTGVSQNPRHKITKRGQNVTFRCDPISEHNRLYWYRQTLGQGPEFLTYFQNEAQLEKSRLLSDRFSAERPKGSFSTLEIQRTEQGDSAMYLCASRPDRGETQYFGPGTRLLVL.

This clonotype was counted only a few times. This may arise from a read error, as a much more abundant clone is one base away. This chain links TRBV7-6 with TRBJ1-6, with 10 bases fitting TRBD1. This CDR3 is 13 amino acids long. CDR1 and CDR2 from the germline V gene are SGHVS and FNYEAQ. As DNA, the CDR3 is TGTGTCAGCAGCCGGACAGGGGGTTCACCCCTCCACTTT. Protein: CVSSRTGGSPLHF.

The rearrangement links TRBV7-2 to TRBJ2-7; D might be TRBD1 or TRBD2, each matching 7 bases. Germline V CDR1 and CDR2: SGHTA, FQGNSA. V gave up 3 bases and J gave up 2 bases, with 11 bases separating them. The CDR3 sequence is 14 residues long. The CDR3 here is CASSLRGTAYEQYV. The CDR3 DNA reads as TGTGCCAGCAGCTTGCGGGGGACAGCCTACGAGCAGTACGTC.

V usage is TRBV2 and J usage is TRBJ1-1, with TRBD1 identical over 7 bases. V was clipped by 4 bases and J by 7 bases; unmatched bases: 3. From germline, CDR1 is SNHLY and CDR2 FYNNEI. The CDR3 loop spans 12 amino acids. CDR3 in DNA: TGTGCCAGCAGTGTAAGACAGGGTGAAGCTTTCTTT. This gives the protein CASSVRQGEAFF.